The T cell receptor (beta chain) described here comes from a study of blood T cell repertoires in COVID-19. The protocol was immunoSEQ multiplex PCR, while the TCRdb copy is restricted to in-frame clones and leaves out a portion. This sample has roughly 180,000 clones; over 70% occur once, and the top ten carry 10% to 15%. There are 16 residues in the CDR3. Germline V lookup: CDR1 MGHRA, CDR2 YSYEKL. V lost 0 bases and J lost 7, with 13 bases in between. This clone appeared once. The source is a woman aged 55-70 years who had recovered from COVID-19. The sequenced sample consisted of PBMCs or T cells enriched from blood (not recorded which). This chain joins TRBV4-1 and TRBJ1-6; D unclear. CDR3 DNA sequence: TGCGCCAGCAGCCAAGATACTGTTCTTGCGAATTCACCCCTCCACTTT. This sequence encodes CASSQDTVLANSPLHF.